The 25 T cell receptor beta chains below all came from one sample that was sequenced in a study of cytomegalovirus exposure and HLA in healthy donors. 60 Vbeta and 13 Jbeta primers were used in PCR. The data were produced by immunoSEQ multiplex PCR, yet TCRdb's version contains in-frame clones alone and is incomplete. This table has 150,000 to 200,000 clones, roughly 84% appearing once. The specimen sequenced was PBMCs. The source of these receptors is a male donor in good health and CMV-seronegative.

The genes are TRBV19 and TRBJ2-1; TRBD1 agrees at 8 bases. V was clipped by 8 bases and J by 6 bases; unmatched bases: 9. Germline V gene data show CDR1 as LNHDA and CDR2 as SQIVND (reference sequence). CDR3 size: 14 residues. This chain's CDR3 is CASSRGQGGNEQFF. The CDR3 DNA sequence: TGTGCCAGTTCCCGAGGACAGGGTGGCAATGAGCAGTTCTTC. Supplemented by reference TRBV19 and TRBJ2-1, the full variable domain reads DGGITQSPKYLFRKEGQNVTLSCEQNLNHDAMYWYRQDPGQGLRLIYYSQIVNDFQKGDIAEGYSVSREKKESFPLTVTSAQKNPTAFYLCASSRGQGGNEQFFGPGTRLTVL.

This clone was observed a handful of times. The rearrangement joins TRBV6-6 to TRBJ1-2; 7 nucleotides line up with TRBD1. This CDR3 is built from 14 residues. The junction had 9 bases not matched to a gene; V was cut back by 5 bases and J by 6 bases. Germline V gene sequence: CDR1 MNHNY, CDR2 SVGAGI (reference sequence). The CDR3 sequence is CASSSQTGLDGYTF. CDR3 bases: TGTGCCAGCAGTAGCCAGACAGGGCTTGATGGCTACACCTTC.

The chain uses TRBV29-1 and TRBJ2-1; 8 bases map to TRBD1. CDR1 and CDR2 (germline): SQVTM, ANQGSEA. V shed 2 bases and J 4 bases; nucleotides not matched to a gene: 7. The CDR3 extends over 15 amino acids. The CDR3 DNA reads TGCAGCGTTGAACGCCGAGACAGGGGTTACAATGAGCAGTTCTTC. It is translated as CSVERRDRGYNEQFF.

The chain recombines TRBV27 with TRBJ2-1; tentative D call: TRBD2 (8 bases). Germline CDR1 and CDR2: MNHEY and SMNVEV (reference sequence). V shed 6 bases and J shed 0 bases, with 18 bases lying between them. The CDR3 contains 17 residues. CDR3: CASSRIAGQSSYNEQFF. CDR3 nucleotides: TGTGCCAGCAGCCGAATAGCGGGACAGAGCTCCTACAATGAGCAGTTCTTC.

V gene TRBV29-1 combines with J gene TRBJ2-3; the match to TRBD1 covers 8 bases. CDR1 and CDR2 (germline): SQVTM, ANQGSEA. V trimming: 2 bases; J trimming: 6 bases; junction bases outside the gene matches: 7. CDR3 size: 14 residues. CDR3 sequence: CSVESGTGRDTQYF. CDR3 nucleotide sequence: TGCAGCGTTGAAAGTGGGACAGGCCGTGATACGCAGTATTTT.

This clone was recorded once. The CDR3 protein is CASSESVHYGYTF. The CDR3 region has the DNA TGCGCCAGCAGTGAGTCCGTTCACTATGGCTACACCTTC. The V and J genes are TRBV10-1 and TRBJ1-2; D is undetermined. This CDR3 comprises 13 residues. V lost 0 bases, J lost 3 bases, and 5 bases lay in between. CDR1 WNHNN and CDR2 SYGVQD come from the germline V gene (reference sequence).

The chain uses TRBV6-6 and TRBJ2-7, with TRBD2 identical over 7 bases. The germline gives CDR1 MNHNY, CDR2 SVGAGI (reference sequence). This CDR3 region has 14 residues. With V trimmed by 0 bases and J by 6 bases, 5 bases remained unmatched. In nucleotides, the CDR3 is TGTGCCAGCAGTTACTCGTCCGGGAGGTTCGAGCAGTACTTC. Protein sequence: CASSYSSGRFEQYF.

The chain combines TRBV5-4 with TRBJ2-2; 13 nucleotides agree with TRBD2. Unmatched junction bases numbered 10, after V lost 4 bases and J lost 4 bases. Germline CDR1 and CDR2: SGHNT and YYREEE (reference sequence). This CDR3 spans 18 amino acids. The CDR3 loop is CASSRGLAGPGGTGELFF. CDR3 sequence (DNA): TGTGCCAGCAGCCGGGGACTAGCGGGACCGGGGGGCACCGGGGAGCTGTTTTTT.

The count of this clone is one. The chain uses TRBV4-1 and TRBJ2-7; TRBD1 aligns across 8 bases. The CDR3 totals 15 residues. V was clipped by 3 bases and J by 3 bases; unmatched bases: 7. CDR1 and CDR2 (germline): MGHRA, YSYEKL. The CDR3 region has the DNA TGCGCCAGCAGCCAGCCGGACAGGGCTATCTACGAGCAGTACTTC. Amino acids: CASSQPDRAIYEQYF.

The rearrangement links TRBV19 to TRBJ2-1; 8 positions match TRBD2. The CDR3 consists of 16 residues. V shed 3 bases, J shed 4 bases, and the junction held 8 bases outside the gene matches. Germline CDR1 reads LNHDA; CDR2 reads SQIVND (reference sequence). The CDR3 nucleotides read TGTGCCAGTAGTATTAGGGGCGGGGGGCTTTACAATGAGCAGTTCTTC. This sequence encodes CASSIRGGGLYNEQFF.

V is TRBV4-2 and J is TRBJ2-3, with 10 bases aligning to TRBD2. The CDR3 sequence is 16 residues long. J was trimmed by 2 bases and V by 5 bases; bases with no gene match: 7. Germline CDR1 and CDR2: LGHNA and YNFKEQ. The CDR3, as DNA: TGTGCCAGCAGCTACCTAGCGGGGGCCGTCACAGATACGCAGTATTTT. Translating it yields CASSYLAGAVTDTQYF.

In its sample, this clone was seen a few times. V is TRBV6-6 and J is TRBJ2-7; possible D gene TRBD2, 5 bases. Germline V CDR1 and CDR2: MNHNY, SVGAGI (reference sequence). The V gene lost 5 bases and the J gene lost 4 bases, with 9 bases spanning the gap. The CDR3 length is 12 residues. The CDR3: CASSTRLYEQYF. CDR3 nucleotides: TGTGCCAGCAGTACTAGGTTATACGAGCAGTACTTC.

This rearrangement joins TRBV10-3 to TRBJ1-4; D may be TRBD1 (5 bases). Germline V gene data show CDR1 as ENHRY and CDR2 as SYGVKD. With 4 bases removed from V and 7 bases from J, the gap between germline ends came to 16 bases. There are 15 residues in the CDR3. CDR3 DNA sequence: TGTGCCATCAGTGCCGACAGAAGCCTGTTTGAAAAACTGTTTTTT. Its protein is CAISADRSLFEKLFF.

The V gene is TRBV30, the J gene TRBJ2-7; a weak D match, TRBD1 (6 bases). Trimming removed 0 bases at V and 5 bases at J, with 11 bases between. Germline lookup yields CDR1 GTSNPN and CDR2 SVGIG (reference sequence). CDR3 length: 13 residues. CDR3 region: CAWSVQQGNEQYF. In DNA form, the CDR3 reads TGTGCCTGGAGTGTACAACAGGGTAACGAGCAGTACTTC.

V and J are TRBV19 and TRBJ1-5; 7 nucleotides agree with TRBD1. The CDR3 runs to 15 residues. V lost 4 bases, J lost 2 bases, and 5 bases stayed unmatched. Germline CDR1 LNHDA, CDR2 SQIVND (reference sequence). CDR3 sequence (DNA): TGTGCCAGTAGTACTGGTACAGGGGGCAATCAGCCCCAGCATTTT. As protein: CASSTGTGGNQPQHF.

The chain employs TRBV29-1 and TRBJ1-2, with D possibly being TRBD1 (5 bases). Trimming shortened V by 4 bases and J by 7 bases, and 13 bases separated the two germline ends. CDR1 is SQVTM and CDR2 is ANQGSEA in the germline V gene. The CDR3 runs to 12 residues. In DNA form, the CDR3 reads TGCAGCGTTGTAATTGGGGGGACTGGCTACACCTTC. Its protein product is CSVVIGGTGYTF.

The V call is TRBV18, the J call TRBJ1-1, with 9 bases lining up with TRBD1. Germline values: CDR1 KGHSH, CDR2 LQKENI. The CDR3 covers 15 residues. With 3 bases clipped from V and 1 base from J, the junction kept 3 bases outside the gene matches. For the CDR3, the DNA is TGTGCCAGCTCACCTCAACAGGGGGCGAACACTGAAGCTTTCTTT. It codes for CASSPQQGANTEAFF.

The chain combines TRBV11-2 with TRBJ1-1; a weak D match, TRBD1 (6 bases). The CDR3 is 15 amino acids. Trimming shortened V by 3 bases and J by 1 base, and 12 bases separated the two germline ends. The germline V gene encodes CDR1 SGHAT and CDR2 FQNNGV. This CDR3 reads CASSLMPGQNTEAFF. The CDR3, as DNA: TGTGCCAGCAGCTTGATGCCGGGACAGAACACTGAAGCTTTCTTT.

The chain recombines TRBV5-1 with TRBJ1-3; D ambiguous. The CDR3 runs to 15 residues. Germline assignment: CDR1 SGHRS and CDR2 YFSETQ. V lost 7 bases and J 0 bases, leaving 14 bases between the germline ends. The CDR3 coding sequence is TGCGCCAGCCGCGGAGATAGCCACTCTGGAAACACCATATATTTT. It yields the protein CASRGDSHSGNTIYF.

This clone was recorded once. V and J are TRBV6-5 and TRBJ1-5; D remains unclear. Trimming pared 6 bases from V and 5 bases from J, leaving 8 bases between. Germline V lookup: CDR1 MNHEY, CDR2 SVGAGI. The CDR3 spans 12 residues. CDR3 sequence reads: CASRALDQPQHF. In nucleotides, the CDR3 is TGTGCCAGCAGGGCCCTAGATCAGCCCCAGCATTTT.

The rearrangement links TRBV5-6 to TRBJ2-5, with 7 bases fitting TRBD1. The assigned J gene may be wrong: the sequence end matches TRBJ2-7 better. This CDR3 contains 15 residues. In germline, CDR1 is SGHDT, CDR2 YYEEEE. CDR3: CASSDRRGNEYEQYF. CDR3 DNA: TGTGCCAGCAGCGATCGCAGGGGGAACGAATACGAGCAGTACTTC.

The V call is TRBV9, the J call TRBJ2-1, with 10 bases matching TRBD2. CDR1 SGDLS and CDR2 YYNGEE come from the germline V gene. This CDR3 comprises 19 residues. With 4 bases clipped from V and 6 bases from J, the junction kept 19 bases outside the gene matches. Here the CDR3 reads CASSLVELAGPRGGNEQFF. CDR3 bases: TGTGCCAGCAGCCTCGTTGAACTAGCGGGGCCGCGGGGGGGCAATGAGCAGTTCTTC.

This chain joins TRBV6-5 and TRBJ1-3; D is ambiguous. Germline CDR1 reads MNHEY; CDR2 reads SVGAGI. Trimming removed 6 bases from V and 4 bases from J, with 10 bases in between. The CDR3 totals 13 residues. The CDR3 sequence: CASRRNRGNTIYF. CDR3 DNA sequence: TGTGCCAGCAGAAGAAACCGGGGAAACACCATATATTTT.

The gene calls are TRBV28 and TRBJ2-2; D is possibly TRBD2 (5 bases). Per the germline V gene, CDR1 is MDHEN and CDR2 is SYDVKM. This CDR3 has 14 amino acids. V dropped 3 bases and J dropped 4 bases, with 9 bases sitting between them. This CDR3 is CASSFASSTGELFF. The CDR3 bases are TGTGCCAGCAGTTTCGCTAGCTCCACCGGGGAGCTGTTTTTT.

V gene TRBV5-1 combines with J gene TRBJ2-1, with D unclear. V was cut by 2 bases and J by 0 bases, with 9 bases left in between. The CDR3 is 15 amino acids. The germline V gene encodes CDR1 SGHRS and CDR2 YFSETQ. CDR3 in amino acids: CASSLSVLSYNEQFF. DNA for the CDR3: TGCGCCAGCAGCTTATCGGTCCTCTCCTACAATGAGCAGTTCTTC.